This TCR beta chain is from a study of T-cell memory formation after mild COVID-19. UMIs and sample barcodes were carried by the TCR alpha and TCR beta cDNA libraries that 5'RACE produced using constant-segment primers. TCRdb processed the 5' RACE reads anew with MiXCR; each CDR3 protein has one entry. The data contain approximately 150,000 distinct CDR3 sequences, approximately 21% of them singletons. CDR1 and CDR2 (germline): SGHTA, FQGNSA. V was cut by 1 base and J by 9 bases, with 13 bases left in between. The CDR3 loop spans 14 amino acids. Study-level points and caveats: Researchers report contracting CD4+ clones mostly in CM and EM, with CD8+ clones in EMRA.

This clonotype was recorded once. Its antigen is as yet unknown. The chain links TRBV7-2 to TRBJ2-1; D possibly corresponds to TRBD1 (6 bases). Sequencing input: PBMCs or a T cell subset sorted from them (not recorded which). The receptor was isolated from an adult woman who had mild COVID-19 (a few samples of this study predate the infection). Cell type and time point are not known. The CDR3 DNA is TGTGCCAGCAGCTTAGACAGGGTGGGGAGTGAGCAGTTCTTC. It encodes CASSLDRVGSEQFF.